This T cell receptor (beta chain) was obtained from a study of technical replicates of blood from a handful of donors. Trimming removed 6 bases from V and 0 bases from J, with 14 bases in between. The CDR3 runs 15 residues. Germline V gene sequence: CDR1 MNHEY, CDR2 SMNVEV (reference sequence). Using immunoSEQ multiplex PCR, the repertoire was profiled, and TCRdb retains in-frame clones only, with some absent. The data hold about 70,000 clones, with about 96% observed a single time. The gene calls are TRBV27 and TRBJ1-1; a weak D match, TRBD1 (5 bases). The sequenced material came from T cells isolated from PBMCs. The sequence was collected from a human donor in good health. DNA for the CDR3: TGTGCCAGCAGGACCGGCGGGACGGTGAACACTGAAGCTTTCTTT. It encodes CASRTGGTVNTEAFF.